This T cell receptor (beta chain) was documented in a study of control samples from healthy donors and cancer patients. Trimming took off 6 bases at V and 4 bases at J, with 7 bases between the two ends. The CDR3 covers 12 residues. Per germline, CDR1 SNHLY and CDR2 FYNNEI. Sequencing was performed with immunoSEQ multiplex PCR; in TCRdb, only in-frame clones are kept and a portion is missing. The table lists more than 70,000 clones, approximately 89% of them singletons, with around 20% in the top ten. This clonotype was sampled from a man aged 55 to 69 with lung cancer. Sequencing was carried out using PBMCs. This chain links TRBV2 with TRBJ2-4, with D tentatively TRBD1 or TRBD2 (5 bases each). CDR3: CASRGEKNIQYF. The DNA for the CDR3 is TGTGCCAGCAGAGGGGAGAAAAACATTCAGTACTTC.